This TCR beta chain was retrieved from a study of CD8 T cells in Susac syndrome. cDNA came from around 0.5 to 1 ug RNA primed by random hexamers. The immunoSEQ assay covered 54 Vbeta and 13 Jbeta segments for CDR3. Using its own MiXCR run on the immunoSEQ multiplex PCR reads, TCRdb lists one record per CDR3 protein. Of under 200,000 distinct CDR3 sequences in the sample, 95% were seen once. The CDR3 is made up of 14 amino acids. In germline, CDR1 is MNHEY, CDR2 SMNVEV (reference sequence). Trimming removed 0 bases from V and 6 bases from J, with 12 bases in between. The TCR originated in a human donor with multiple sclerosis. V and J are TRBV27 and TRBJ2-7; perhaps D is TRBD1 or TRBD2 (5 bases each). Sequenced material: CD8+ T cells from PBMCs. The CDR3: CASSLSQGTSEQYF. The CDR3 DNA is TGTGCCAGCAGTTTATCCCAGGGAACTAGCGAGCAGTACTTC.